This entry features one T cell receptor beta chain sequence. The sample comes from a study of blood T cell repertoires in COVID-19. About the study: The United States, Italy and Spain were the sources of the acute and convalescent COVID-19 samples. PBMCs, B-cell-depleted T cells, or T cells were the source of the cDNA or gDNA that made up the material.

Original processing notes: Estimation of nucleated cell counts relied on the amplification of reference gene primers. Method: immunoSEQ multiplex PCR; TCRdb's copy keeps in-frame clones and lacks some. D and trimming come from the DNA, and the V and J calls and clone size come from that table. Found here are more than 65,000 clones, about 88% of them singletons; the top ten hold over 7%. CDR3 size: 13 residues. With 7 bases removed from V and 5 bases from J, the gap between germline ends came to 13 bases. The chain is built from TRBV12-3 or TRBV12-4 and TRBJ2-3; no reliable D call. The receptor was derived from a man aged 50-59 years with acute or convalescent COVID-19. Sequences were obtained from peripheral blood. CDR3 in DNA: TGTGCCAGCACCCTAACGAATTTAGATACGCAGTATTTT. Protein: CASTLTNLDTQYF.